This paragraph covers one TCR beta chain sequence. Its specificity is unknown. V was pared by 1 base and J by 3 bases, with 6 bases between. The germline V gene encodes CDR1 MGHRA and CDR2 YSYEKL. CDR3 length: 13 amino acids. This entry belongs to a study of T cells in Graves' hyperthyroidism and ophthalmopathy. The CDR3 regions of TCR beta were amplified from RNA transcripts. Carried out on the TCR CDR3, a first-round RT-PCR used the HTBI primer set. TCRdb analysed the multiplex PCR reads with MiXCR anew, one entry per CDR3 protein. The repertoire has roughly 500,000 distinct CDR3 sequences, about 45% of them found once; the top ten carry about two fifths. Study-wide results and limits: From stable hyperthyroidism, ophthalmopathy was separated by a 13 V-J model. The majority of expanded thyroid clonotypes above 0.001 also appeared in blood.

This TCR was recovered from an adult woman with Graves' disease, either hyperthyroidism or ophthalmopathy (not recorded which). The rearrangement uses TRBV4-1 and TRBJ1-1; no definite D call. Sequencing was carried out using peripheral blood or thyroid tissue (not recorded which). CDR3 bases: TGCGCCAGCAGCCAAGTTTTTTACACTGAAGCTTTCTTT. It encodes CASSQVFYTEAFF.